A selection of T cell receptor beta chains follows, all from one sample in a study of shared clonotypes between healthy human individuals. Data came from immunoSEQ multiplex PCR; TCRdb stores just in-frame clones and leaves some out. Found here are over 2 million clones, 80% to 95% of them singletons; the top ten hold 0.3% to 0.4%. The sample taken for sequencing was naive CD4+ T cells from PBMCs. These receptors all stem from a man between 18 and 29 years old in good health. Some clones in this sample may be carry-over from other donors' samples. Both conserved end residues are part of each CDR3. D genes are given only for firm matches. The size of a clone is reported for some rows only, either as once, few or many, or as a class for expanded clones.

j_call d_call cdr3_length v_call clone_size cdr3_nt cdr3_aa
TRBJ1-1 TRBD1 14 TRBV7-9 . TGTGCCAGCAGCCAGGACAGGACTAACACTGAAGCTTTCTTT CASSQDRTNTEAFF
TRBJ2-7 . 15 TRBV7-9 . TGTGCCAGCAGCTTATTTCAGTACACCGCCTACGAGCAGTACTTC CASSLFQYTAYEQYF
TRBJ1-1 TRBD1 13 TRBV6-6 . TGTGCCAGCAGCCCTGGACAGGCAGCTGAAGCTTTCTTT CASSPGQAAEAFF
TRBJ2-5 TRBD2 13 TRBV5-1 . TGCGCCAGCAGCTCGGGACTAGAGGAGACCCAGTACTTC CASSSGLEETQYF
TRBJ2-5 . 14 TRBV28 . TGTGCCAGCAGTTTACAGCGCCCGGGGGAGACCCAGTACTTC CASSLQRPGETQYF
TRBJ2-3 . 14 TRBV29-1 . TGCAGCGCCGTTAGGACGGGGATCACAGATACGCAGTATTTT CSAVRTGITDTQYF
TRBJ2-1 TRBD2 16 TRBV7-9 . TGTGCCAGCAGCATAGGATTAGCGGGAGGCTACAATGAGCAGTTCTTC CASSIGLAGGYNEQFF
TRBJ1-2 . 13 TRBV18 . TGTGCCAGCTCACCACAAGGGTACGGTGGCTACACCTTC CASSPQGYGGYTF
TRBJ2-1 TRBD1 15 TRBV28 . TGTGCCAGCAGCCAAGGGGGCGCGGCCTACAATGAGCAGTTCTTC CASSQGGAAYNEQFF
TRBJ2-3 TRBD1 13 TRBV29-1 . TGCAGCGTTGGACAGGGGAGCACAGATACGCAGTATTTT CSVGQGSTDTQYF
TRBJ2-1 . 14 TRBV19 . TGTGCCAGTAGTATAGCCCACAGCTACAATGAGCAGTTCTTC CASSIAHSYNEQFF
TRBJ1-4 . 16 TRBV5-1 . TGCGCCAGCAGCTTGGCTGGGGCCGGGACTAATGAAAAACTGTTTTTT CASSLAGAGTNEKLFF
TRBJ2-1 . 16 TRBV28 . TGTGCCAGCAGTTTAACCGACAGGTCCTCCTACAATGAGCAGTTCTTC CASSLTDRSSYNEQFF
TRBJ2-3 . 15 TRBV7-3 . TGTGCCAGCAGCCTAGAGGGCGGATACACAGATACGCAGTATTTT CASSLEGGYTDTQYF
TRBJ1-2 . 14 TRBV7-2 . TGTGCCAGCAGCCCCGCCGGTGGGGGCCATGGCTACACCTTC CASSPAGGGHGYTF
TRBJ2-7 TRBD1 14 TRBV18 . TGTGCCAGCTCACCGGCCAGGGGGCAAAACGAGCAGTACTTC CASSPARGQNEQYF
TRBJ2-3 . 14 TRBV6-6 . TGTGCCAGCAGTGAGCTAGAGAAGGCAGATACGCAGTATTTT CASSELEKADTQYF
TRBJ2-7 . 13 TRBV6-1 . TGTGCCAGCAGACAGGGTCGGCCCTACGAGCAGTACTTC CASRQGRPYEQYF
TRBJ2-3 TRBD2 18 TRBV28 . TGTGCCAGCAGTCTGTGGGGGCGTGCGGGAGGGCCCACAGATACGCAGTATTTT CASSLWGRAGGPTDTQYF
TRBJ2-2 TRBD2 15 TRBV5-1 once TGCGCCAGCACCCCAACTAGCGGGTACACCGGGGAGCTGTTTTTT CASTPTSGYTGELFF
TRBJ2-7 . 14 TRBV2 . TGTGCCAGCAGTGGTACAGGGAACTCCTACGAGCAGTACTTC CASSGTGNSYEQYF
TRBJ1-2 . 12 TRBV29-1 . TGCAGCGTTGTACAGGGCGTCTATGGCTACACCTTC CSVVQGVYGYTF
TRBJ2-3 . 13 TRBV7-9 . TGTGCCAGCAGCTCCCTCTTGGGGGATACGCAGTATTTT CASSSLLGDTQYF
TRBJ2-6 . 16 TRBV9 once TGTGCCAGTCAAGGAGGGACAACCTCTGGGGCCAACGTCCTGACTTTC CASQGGTTSGANVLTF
TRBJ1-6 TRBD1 15 TRBV28 . TGTGCCAGCGGGTGGGACAGGGGGAAGAATTCACCCCTCCACTTT CASGWDRGKNSPLHF
TRBJ2-3 . 17 TRBV28 . TGTGCCAGCAGTTCATCCGAGGGGGGCACCGTCACAGATACGCAGTATTTT CASSSSEGGTVTDTQYF
TRBJ1-4 . 9 TRBV6-4 . TGTGCCGACAAAAAAAAACTGTTTTTT CADKKKLFF
TRBJ1-1 . 13 TRBV27 . TGTGCCACCAAAGGAAGCGTGGACACTGAAGCTTTCTTT CATKGSVDTEAFF
TRBJ1-1 . 16 TRBV5-1 . TGCGCCAGCAGCTTCGGATTACAGGGTTCGAGGACTGAAGCTTTCTTT CASSFGLQGSRTEAFF
TRBJ1-2 . 14 TRBV18 once TGTGCCAGCTCACCACCCGGGCAGATATTTGGCTACACCTTC CASSPPGQIFGYTF
TRBJ2-5 . 15 TRBV5-1 . TGCGCCAGCAGGGTTGGGGACTGGAATCAAGAGACCCAGTACTTC CASRVGDWNQETQYF
TRBJ2-3 . 14 TRBV5-4 . TGTGCCAGCAGCTCCCCGAACTCCGGGGATACGCAGTATTTT CASSSPNSGDTQYF
TRBJ2-2 TRBD2 15 TRBV6-5 few TGTGCCAGCAGGAAAACCGGGACTAGTAAGGGGGAGCTGTTTTTT CASRKTGTSKGELFF
TRBJ2-3 . 15 TRBV9 . TGTGCCAGCAGCGTACGAGGGGGAGGCACAGATACGCAGTATTTT CASSVRGGGTDTQYF
TRBJ1-3 . 12 TRBV7-4 . TGTGCCAGCGCCCACTCTGGAAACACCATATATTTT CASAHSGNTIYF
TRBJ1-3 . 14 TRBV28 . TGTGCCAGCACCCCACCCTGGCAAGGAAACACCATATATTTT CASTPPWQGNTIYF
TRBJ1-4 TRBD1 17 TRBV9 . TGTGCCAGCAGCGGGGGACAGGGTGGTGGAGCGGAAGAAAAACTGTTTTTT CASSGGQGGGAEEKLFF
TRBJ1-3 . 12 TRBV2 . TGTGCCAGCAGTGAAATAGGAAACACCATATATTTT CASSEIGNTIYF
TRBJ2-7 TRBD1 14 TRBV7-9 . TGTGCCAGCAGCCACGACAGGGCCCCCTACGAGCAGTACTTC CASSHDRAPYEQYF
TRBJ2-1 TRBD2 14 TRBV27 . TGTGCCAGCAGTAGACTAGCGGGGATCAATGAGCAGTTCTTC CASSRLAGINEQFF
TRBJ1-2 . 14 TRBV28 . TGTGCCAGCAGTTTACTCGGGCCATCCTATGGCTACACCTTC CASSLLGPSYGYTF
TRBJ1-4 TRBD1 16 TRBV11-2 . TGTGCCAGCAGCCATATCCGGACAGGGGAGAATGAAAAACTGTTTTTT CASSHIRTGENEKLFF
TRBJ2-1 . 15 TRBV7-2 once TGTGCCAGCAGCCCGCTGTTAGGGTCCTACAATGAGCAGTTCTTC CASSPLLGSYNEQFF
TRBJ2-5 . 13 TRBV28 . TGTGCCAGCAAGAATCAGGGCATTGAGACCCAGTACTTC CASKNQGIETQYF
TRBJ1-2 . 16 TRBV9 . TGTGCCAGCAGCCGGGACACCGATGCTAAAGGGTATGGCTACACCTTC CASSRDTDAKGYGYTF
TRBJ2-5 . 12 TRBV28 . TGTGCCAGTCATAAACCCCAAGAGACCCAGTACTTC CASHKPQETQYF
TRBJ1-2 . 14 TRBV6-5 . TGTGCCAGCAGCGACCGACAGATCGGCTATGGCTACACCTTC CASSDRQIGYGYTF
TRBJ1-5 . 15 TRBV6-6 . TGTGCCAGCAGCTTAAGACTGGGGAGCAATCAGCCCCAGCATTTT CASSLRLGSNQPQHF
TRBJ2-5 . 13 TRBV4-3 . TGCGCCAGCAGCCAAGATACAAGAGAGACCCAGTACTTC CASSQDTRETQYF
TRBJ2-2 . 16 TRBV7-8 . TGTGCCAGCAGCTCCGGAAGGGGAGAGAACACCGGGGAGCTGTTTTTT CASSSGRGENTGELFF
TRBJ2-3 TRBD1 16 TRBV18 . TGTGCCAGCTCACAGGGACAGGGAGCTAGCGCAGATACGCAGTATTTT CASSQGQGASADTQYF
TRBJ2-1 TRBD1 12 TRBV5-1 . TGCGCCAGCAGCTTCCCAGGGGGTGAGCAGTTCTTC CASSFPGGEQFF
TRBJ2-7 TRBD1 14 TRBV7-8 once TGTGCCAGCAGCTTATGGGACAGGAGCTACGAGCAGTACTTC CASSLWDRSYEQYF
TRBJ1-5 . 14 TRBV2 once TGTGCCAGCAGTGTGGCGGCCATCGATCAGCCCCAGCATTTT CASSVAAIDQPQHF
TRBJ2-7 . 14 TRBV19 . TGTGCCAGTAGCCGGACGTGGGGGCCTTACGAGCAGTACTTC CASSRTWGPYEQYF